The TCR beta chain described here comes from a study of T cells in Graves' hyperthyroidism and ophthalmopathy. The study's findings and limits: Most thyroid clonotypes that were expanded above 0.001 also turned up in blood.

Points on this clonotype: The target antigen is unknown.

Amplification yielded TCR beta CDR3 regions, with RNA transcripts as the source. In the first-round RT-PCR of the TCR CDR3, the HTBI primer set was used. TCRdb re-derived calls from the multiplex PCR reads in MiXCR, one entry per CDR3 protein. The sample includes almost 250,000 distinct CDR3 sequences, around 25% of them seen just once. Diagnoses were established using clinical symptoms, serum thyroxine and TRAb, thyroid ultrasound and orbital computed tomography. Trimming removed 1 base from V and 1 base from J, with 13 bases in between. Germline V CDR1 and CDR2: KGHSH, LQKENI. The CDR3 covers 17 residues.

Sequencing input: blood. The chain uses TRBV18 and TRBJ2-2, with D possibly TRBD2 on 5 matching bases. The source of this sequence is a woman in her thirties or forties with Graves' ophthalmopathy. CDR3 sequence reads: CASSPRVGEMNTGELFF. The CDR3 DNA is TGTGCCAGCTCACCACGTGTCGGGGAGATGAACACCGGGGAGCTGTTTTTT.